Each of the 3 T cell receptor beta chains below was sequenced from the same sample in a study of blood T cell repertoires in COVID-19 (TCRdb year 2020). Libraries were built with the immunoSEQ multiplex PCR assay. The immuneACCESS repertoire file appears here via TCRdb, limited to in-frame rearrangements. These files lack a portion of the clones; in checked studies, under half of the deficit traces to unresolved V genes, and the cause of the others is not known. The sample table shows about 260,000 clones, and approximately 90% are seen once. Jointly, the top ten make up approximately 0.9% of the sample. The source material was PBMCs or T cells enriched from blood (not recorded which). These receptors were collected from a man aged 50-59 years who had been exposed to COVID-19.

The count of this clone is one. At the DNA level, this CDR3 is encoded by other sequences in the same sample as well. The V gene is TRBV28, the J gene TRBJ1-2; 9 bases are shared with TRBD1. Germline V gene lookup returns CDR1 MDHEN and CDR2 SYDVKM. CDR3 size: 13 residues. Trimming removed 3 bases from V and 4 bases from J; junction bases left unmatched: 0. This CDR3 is CASSLGQGYGYTF. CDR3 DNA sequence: TGTGCCAGCAGTTTGGGACAGGGCTATGGCTACACCTTC.

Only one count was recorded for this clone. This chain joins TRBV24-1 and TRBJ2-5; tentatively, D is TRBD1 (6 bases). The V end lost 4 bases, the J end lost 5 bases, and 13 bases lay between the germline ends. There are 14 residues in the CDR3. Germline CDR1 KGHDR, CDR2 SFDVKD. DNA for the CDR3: TGTGCCACCAGTGACCACCGTAGGGGGGAGACCCAGTACTTC. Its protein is CATSDHRRGETQYF.

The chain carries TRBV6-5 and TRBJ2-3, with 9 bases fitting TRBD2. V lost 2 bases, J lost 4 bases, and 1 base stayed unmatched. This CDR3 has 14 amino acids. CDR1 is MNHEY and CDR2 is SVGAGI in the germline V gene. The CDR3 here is CASSYGGGADTQYF. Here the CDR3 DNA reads TGTGCCAGCAGTTACGGCGGGGGGGCAGATACGCAGTATTTT.